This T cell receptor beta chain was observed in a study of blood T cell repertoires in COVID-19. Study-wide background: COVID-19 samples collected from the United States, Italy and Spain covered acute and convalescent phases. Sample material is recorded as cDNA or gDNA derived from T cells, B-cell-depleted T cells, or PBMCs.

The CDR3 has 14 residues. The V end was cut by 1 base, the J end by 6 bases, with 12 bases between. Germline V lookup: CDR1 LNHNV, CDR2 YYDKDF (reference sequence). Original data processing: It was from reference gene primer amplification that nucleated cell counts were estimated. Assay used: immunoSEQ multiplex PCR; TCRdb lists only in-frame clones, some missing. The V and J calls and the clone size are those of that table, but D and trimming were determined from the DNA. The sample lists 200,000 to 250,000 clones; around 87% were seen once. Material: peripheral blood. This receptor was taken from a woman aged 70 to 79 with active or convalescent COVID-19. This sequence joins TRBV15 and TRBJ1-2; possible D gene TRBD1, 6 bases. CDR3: CATSRAGTPHGYTF. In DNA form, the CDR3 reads TGTGCCACCAGCAGAGCCGGGACACCCCATGGCTACACCTTC.